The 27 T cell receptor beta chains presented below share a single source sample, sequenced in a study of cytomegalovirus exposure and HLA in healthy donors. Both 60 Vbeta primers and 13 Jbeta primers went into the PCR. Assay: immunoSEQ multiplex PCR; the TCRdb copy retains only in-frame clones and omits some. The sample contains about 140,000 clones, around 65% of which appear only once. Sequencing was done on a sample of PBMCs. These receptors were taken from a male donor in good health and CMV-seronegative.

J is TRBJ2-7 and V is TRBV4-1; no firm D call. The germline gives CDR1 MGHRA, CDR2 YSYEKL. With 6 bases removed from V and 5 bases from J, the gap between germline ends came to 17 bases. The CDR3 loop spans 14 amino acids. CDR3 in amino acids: CASRQPGPVNEQYF. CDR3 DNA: TGCGCCAGCAGACAACCGGGTCCAGTAAACGAGCAGTACTTC.

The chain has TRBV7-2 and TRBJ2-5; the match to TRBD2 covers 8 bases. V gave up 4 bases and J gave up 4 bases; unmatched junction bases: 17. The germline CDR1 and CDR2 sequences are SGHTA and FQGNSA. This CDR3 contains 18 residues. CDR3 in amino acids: CASSSTPQPGGPGETQYF. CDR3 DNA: TGTGCCAGCAGCTCAACCCCCCAACCGGGGGGGCCCGGAGAGACCCAGTACTTC.

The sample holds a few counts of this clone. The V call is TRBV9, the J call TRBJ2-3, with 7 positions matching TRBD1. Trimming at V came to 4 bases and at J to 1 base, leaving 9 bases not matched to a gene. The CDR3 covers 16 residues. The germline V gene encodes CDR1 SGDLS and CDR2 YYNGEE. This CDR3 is CASSPMKGAGTDTQYF. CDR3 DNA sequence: TGTGCCAGCAGCCCAATGAAGGGGGCCGGCACAGATACGCAGTATTTT. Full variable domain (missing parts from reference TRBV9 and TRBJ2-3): DSGVTQTPKHLITATGQRVTLRCSPRSGDLSVYWYQQSLDQGLQFLIQYYNGEERAKGNILERFSAQQFPDLHSELNLSSLELGDSALYFCASSPMKGAGTDTQYFGPGTRLTVL.

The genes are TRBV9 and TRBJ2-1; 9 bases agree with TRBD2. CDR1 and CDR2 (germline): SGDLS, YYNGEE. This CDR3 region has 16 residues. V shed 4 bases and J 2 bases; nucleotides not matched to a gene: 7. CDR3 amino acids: CASSTSSGVPYNEQFF. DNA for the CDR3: TGTGCCAGCAGCACGTCTAGCGGGGTGCCCTACAATGAGCAGTTCTTC. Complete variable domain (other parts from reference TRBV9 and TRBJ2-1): DSGVTQTPKHLITATGQRVTLRCSPRSGDLSVYWYQQSLDQGLQFLIQYYNGEERAKGNILERFSAQQFPDLHSELNLSSLELGDSALYFCASSTSSGVPYNEQFFGPGTRLTVL.

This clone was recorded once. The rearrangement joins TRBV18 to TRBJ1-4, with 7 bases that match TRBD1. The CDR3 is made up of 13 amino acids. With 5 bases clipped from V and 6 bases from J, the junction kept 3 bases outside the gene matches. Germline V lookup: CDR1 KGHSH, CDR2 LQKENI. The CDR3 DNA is TGTGCCAGCTCAATCGGACAGGATGAAAAACTGTTTTTT. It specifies CASSIGQDEKLFF.

CDR3 in amino acids: CASSLGTGAPFYGYTF. The CDR3 DNA reads TGTGCCAGCAGTTTGGGGACAGGGGCCCCGTTCTATGGCTACACCTTC. The chain uses TRBV28 and TRBJ1-2, with 10 bases that match TRBD1. V dropped 3 bases and J dropped 4; count of bases not matched to a gene: 8. The CDR3 has 16 residues. Germline-derived CDR1 and CDR2 are MDHEN and SYDVKM.

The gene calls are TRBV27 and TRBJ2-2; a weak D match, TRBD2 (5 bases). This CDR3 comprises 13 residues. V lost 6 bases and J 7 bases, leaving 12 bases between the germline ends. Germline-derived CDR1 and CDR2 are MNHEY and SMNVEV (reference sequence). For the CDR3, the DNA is TGTGCCAGCAGCCCTGTAGGAGGCGGGGAGCTGTTTTTT. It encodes CASSPVGGGELFF.

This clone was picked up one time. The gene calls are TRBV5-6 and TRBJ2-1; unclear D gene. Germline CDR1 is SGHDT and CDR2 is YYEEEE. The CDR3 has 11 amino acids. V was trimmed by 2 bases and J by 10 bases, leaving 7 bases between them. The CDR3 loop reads CASSFTVEQFF. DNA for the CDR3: TGTGCCAGCAGCTTTACGGTGGAGCAGTTCTTC.

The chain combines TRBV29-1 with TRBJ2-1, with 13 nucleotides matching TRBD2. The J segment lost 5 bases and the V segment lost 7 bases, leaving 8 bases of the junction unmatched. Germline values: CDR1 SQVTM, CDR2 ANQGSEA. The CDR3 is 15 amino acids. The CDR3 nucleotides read TGCAGCGCCTCACTAGCGGGGGGGCCGAACAATGAGCAGTTCTTC. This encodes CSASLAGGPNNEQFF.

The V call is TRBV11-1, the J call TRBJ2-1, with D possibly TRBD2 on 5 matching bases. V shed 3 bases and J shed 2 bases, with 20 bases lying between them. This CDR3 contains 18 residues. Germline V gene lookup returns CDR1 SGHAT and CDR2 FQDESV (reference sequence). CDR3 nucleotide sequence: TGTGCCAGCAGCTTTGGGAACCGCGGGTGGGAGCCCTACAATGAGCAGTTCTTC. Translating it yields CASSFGNRGWEPYNEQFF.

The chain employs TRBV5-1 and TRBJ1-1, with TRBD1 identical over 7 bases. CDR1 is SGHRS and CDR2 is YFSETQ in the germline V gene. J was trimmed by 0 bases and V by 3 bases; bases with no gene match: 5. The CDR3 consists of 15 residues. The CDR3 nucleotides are TGCGCCAGCAGCTCTCGGACAGGAATGAACACTGAAGCTTTCTTT. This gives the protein CASSSRTGMNTEAFF. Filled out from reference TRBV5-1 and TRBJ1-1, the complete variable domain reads KAGVTQTPRYLIKTRGQQVTLSCSPISGHRSVSWYQQTPGQGLQFLFEYFSETQRNKGNFPGRFSGRQFSNSRSEMNVSTLELGDSALYLCASSSRTGMNTEAFFGQGTRLTVV.

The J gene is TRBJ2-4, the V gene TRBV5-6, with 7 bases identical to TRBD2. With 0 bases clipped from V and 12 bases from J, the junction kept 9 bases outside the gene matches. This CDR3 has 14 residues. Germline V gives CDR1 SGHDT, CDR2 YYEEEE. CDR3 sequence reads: CASSLASGTGGQYF. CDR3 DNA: TGTGCCAGCAGCTTGGCCTCGGGAACGGGGGGTCAGTACTTC.

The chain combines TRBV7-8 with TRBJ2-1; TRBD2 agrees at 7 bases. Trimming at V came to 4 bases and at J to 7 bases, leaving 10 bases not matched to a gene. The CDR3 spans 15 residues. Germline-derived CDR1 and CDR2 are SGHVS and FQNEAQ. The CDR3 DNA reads TGTGCCAGCAGCTCCGCAAGGACTAGTCGGAATGAGCAGTTCTTC. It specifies CASSSARTSRNEQFF.

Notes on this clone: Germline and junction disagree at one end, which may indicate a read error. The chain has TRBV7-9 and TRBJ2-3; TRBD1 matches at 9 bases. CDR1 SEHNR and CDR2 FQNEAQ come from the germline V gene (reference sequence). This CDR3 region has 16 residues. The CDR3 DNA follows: TGTTCCAGCAGCTGGGAACGGGACAGGGGCACAGATACGCAGTATTTT. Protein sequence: CSSSWERDRGTDTQYF. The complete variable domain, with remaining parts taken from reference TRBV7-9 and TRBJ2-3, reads DTGVSQNPRHKITKRGQNVTFRCDPISEHNRLYWYRQTLGQGPEFLTYFQNEAQLEKSRLLSDRFSAERPKGSFSTLEIQRTEQGDSAMYLCSSSWERDRGTDTQYFGPGTRLTVL.

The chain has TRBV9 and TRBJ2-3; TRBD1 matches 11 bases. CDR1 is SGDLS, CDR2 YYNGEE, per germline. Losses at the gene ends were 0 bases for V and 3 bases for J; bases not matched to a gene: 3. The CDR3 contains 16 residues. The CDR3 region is CASSVAGQGETDTQYF. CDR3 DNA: TGTGCCAGCAGCGTAGCGGGACAGGGGGAAACAGATACGCAGTATTTT.

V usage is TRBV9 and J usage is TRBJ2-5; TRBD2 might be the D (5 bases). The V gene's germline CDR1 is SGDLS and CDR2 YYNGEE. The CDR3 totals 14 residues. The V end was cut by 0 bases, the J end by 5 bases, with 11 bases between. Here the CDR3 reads CASSVGASWETQYF. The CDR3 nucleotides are TGTGCCAGCAGCGTAGGAGCTAGCTGGGAGACCCAGTACTTC.

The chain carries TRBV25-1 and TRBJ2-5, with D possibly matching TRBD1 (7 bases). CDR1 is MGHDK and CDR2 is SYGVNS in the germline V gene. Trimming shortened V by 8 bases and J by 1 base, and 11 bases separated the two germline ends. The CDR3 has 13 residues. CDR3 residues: CASAQGGQETQYF. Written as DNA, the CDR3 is TGTGCCAGCGCGCAGGGGGGCCAAGAGACCCAGTACTTC.

The CDR3 is CASSPQRGSYSGNTIYF. The DNA of the CDR3 is TGTGCCAGTAGCCCACAGCGGGGGAGCTACTCTGGAAACACCATATATTTT. The genes are TRBV19 and TRBJ1-3, with a tentative D call TRBD1 (5 bases). Germline V gene sequence: CDR1 LNHDA, CDR2 SQIVND (reference sequence). The germline V and J ends were trimmed by 6 bases and 0 bases, with 18 bases remaining between them. The CDR3 consists of 17 residues. The full variable domain, its missing parts supplied by reference TRBV19 and TRBJ1-3, is DGGITQSPKYLFRKEGQNVTLSCEQNLNHDAMYWYRQDPGQGLRLIYYSQIVNDFQKGDIAEGYSVSREKKESFPLTVTSAQKNPTAFYLCASSPQRGSYSGNTIYFGEGSWLTVV.

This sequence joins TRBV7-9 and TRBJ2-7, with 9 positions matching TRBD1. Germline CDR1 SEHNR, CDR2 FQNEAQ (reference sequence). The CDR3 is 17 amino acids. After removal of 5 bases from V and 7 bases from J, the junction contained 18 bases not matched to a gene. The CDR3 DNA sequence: TGTGCCAGCAGCCCTCGTGGGGGGGGACAGGGTCTTGGGGAGCAGTACTTC. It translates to CASSPRGGGQGLGEQYF.

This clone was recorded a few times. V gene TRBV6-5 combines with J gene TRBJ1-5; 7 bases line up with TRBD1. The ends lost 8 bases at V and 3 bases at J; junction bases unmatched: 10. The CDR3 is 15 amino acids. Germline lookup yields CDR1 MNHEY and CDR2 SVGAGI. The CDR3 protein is CASGLTTGTNQPQHF. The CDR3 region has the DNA TGTGCCAGCGGACTCACGACAGGGACCAATCAGCCCCAGCATTTT.

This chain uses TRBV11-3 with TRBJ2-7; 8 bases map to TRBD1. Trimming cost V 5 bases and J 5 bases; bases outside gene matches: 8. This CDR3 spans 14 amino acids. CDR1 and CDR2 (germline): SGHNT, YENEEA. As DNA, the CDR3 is TGTGCCAGCAGCCAGGGGGCTAGCCATAACGAGCAGTACTTC. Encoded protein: CASSQGASHNEQYF.

The CDR3 loop is CASSLGGPYEQYF. The CDR3 DNA follows: TGTGCCAGCAGCTTAGGGGGCCCCTACGAGCAGTACTTC. The chain employs TRBV7-9 and TRBJ2-7, with a weak D call TRBD1 (5 bases). This CDR3 has 13 amino acids. V gave up 1 base and J gave up 2 bases, with 6 bases separating them. CDR1 and CDR2 from the germline V gene are SEHNR and FQNEAQ (reference sequence).

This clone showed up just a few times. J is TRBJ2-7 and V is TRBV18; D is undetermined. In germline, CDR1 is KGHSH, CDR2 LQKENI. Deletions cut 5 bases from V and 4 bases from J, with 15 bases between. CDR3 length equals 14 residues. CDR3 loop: CASSASAMLYEQYF. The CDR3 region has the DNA TGTGCCAGCTCAGCGAGCGCAATGCTGTACGAGCAGTACTTC.

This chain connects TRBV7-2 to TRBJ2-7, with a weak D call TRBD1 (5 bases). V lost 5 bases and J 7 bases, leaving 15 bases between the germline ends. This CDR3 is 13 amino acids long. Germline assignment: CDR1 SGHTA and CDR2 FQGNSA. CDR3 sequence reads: CASSRLNTGEQYF. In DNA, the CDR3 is TGTGCCAGCAGCCGATTGAATACAGGAGAGCAGTACTTC.

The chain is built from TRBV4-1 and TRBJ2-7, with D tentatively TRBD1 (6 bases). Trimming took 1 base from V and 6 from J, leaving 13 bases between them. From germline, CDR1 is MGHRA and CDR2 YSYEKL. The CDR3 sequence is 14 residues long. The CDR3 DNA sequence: TGCGCCAGCAGCCAAGCGGCAGGGGCGGGCGAGCAGTACTTC. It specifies CASSQAAGAGEQYF.

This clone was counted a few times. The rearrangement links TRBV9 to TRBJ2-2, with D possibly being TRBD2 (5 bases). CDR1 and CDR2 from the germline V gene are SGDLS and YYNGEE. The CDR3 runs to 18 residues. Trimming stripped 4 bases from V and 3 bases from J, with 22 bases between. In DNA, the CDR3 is TGTGCCAGCAGCCCCGGTTTATTAGTCGTGCGGGACACCGGGGAGCTGTTTTTT. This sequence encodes CASSPGLLVVRDTGELFF. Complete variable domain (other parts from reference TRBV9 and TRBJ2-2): DSGVTQTPKHLITATGQRVTLRCSPRSGDLSVYWYQQSLDQGLQFLIQYYNGEERAKGNILERFSAQQFPDLHSELNLSSLELGDSALYFCASSPGLLVVRDTGELFFGEGSRLTVL.

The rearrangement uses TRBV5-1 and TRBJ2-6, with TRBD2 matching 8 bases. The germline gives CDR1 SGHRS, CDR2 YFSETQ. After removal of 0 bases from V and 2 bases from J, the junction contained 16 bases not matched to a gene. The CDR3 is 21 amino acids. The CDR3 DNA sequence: TGCGCCAGCAGCTTGGGGCTAGCGGGCCCCCTGTTATTGCCTGGGGCCAACGTCCTGACTTTC. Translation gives CASSLGLAGPLLLPGANVLTF.